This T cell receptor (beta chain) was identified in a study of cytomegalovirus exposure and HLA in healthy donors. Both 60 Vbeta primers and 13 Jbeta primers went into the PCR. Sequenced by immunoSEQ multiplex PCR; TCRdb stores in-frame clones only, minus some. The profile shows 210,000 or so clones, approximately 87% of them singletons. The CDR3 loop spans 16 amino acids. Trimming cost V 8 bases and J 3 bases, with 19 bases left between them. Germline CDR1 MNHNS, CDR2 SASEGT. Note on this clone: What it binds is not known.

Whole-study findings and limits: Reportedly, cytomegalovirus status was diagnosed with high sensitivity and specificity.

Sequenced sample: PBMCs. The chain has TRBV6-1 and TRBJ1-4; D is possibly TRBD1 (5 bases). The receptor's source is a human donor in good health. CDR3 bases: TGTGCCAGCCGTGGTTTATGGGGGGGGGCTAATGAAAAACTGTTTTTT. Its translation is CASRGLWGGANEKLFF.